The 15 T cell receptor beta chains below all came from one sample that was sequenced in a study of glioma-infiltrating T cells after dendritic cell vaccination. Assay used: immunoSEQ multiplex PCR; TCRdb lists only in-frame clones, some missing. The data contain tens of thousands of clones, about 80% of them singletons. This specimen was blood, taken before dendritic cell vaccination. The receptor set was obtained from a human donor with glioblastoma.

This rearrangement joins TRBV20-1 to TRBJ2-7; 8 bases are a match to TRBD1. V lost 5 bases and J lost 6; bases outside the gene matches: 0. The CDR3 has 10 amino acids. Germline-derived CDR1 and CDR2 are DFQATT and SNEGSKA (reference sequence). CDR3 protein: CSAGQGEQYF. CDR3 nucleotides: TGCAGTGCTGGACAGGGCGAGCAGTACTTC.

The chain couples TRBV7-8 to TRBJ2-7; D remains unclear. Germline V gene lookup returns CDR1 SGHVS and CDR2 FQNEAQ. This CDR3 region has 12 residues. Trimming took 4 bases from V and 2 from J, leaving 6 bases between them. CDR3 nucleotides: TGTGCCAGCAGCTATACGGCCTACGAGCAGTACTTC. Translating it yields CASSYTAYEQYF. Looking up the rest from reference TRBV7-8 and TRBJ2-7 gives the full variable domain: GAGVSQSPRYKVAKRGQDVALRCDPISGHVSLFWYQQALGQGPEFLTYFQNEAQLDKSGLPSDRFFAERPEGSVSTLKIQRTQQEDSAVYLCASSYTAYEQYFGPGTRLTVT.

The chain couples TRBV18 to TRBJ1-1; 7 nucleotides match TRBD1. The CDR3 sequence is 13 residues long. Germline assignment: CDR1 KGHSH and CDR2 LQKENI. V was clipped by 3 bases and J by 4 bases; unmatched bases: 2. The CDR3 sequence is CASSPDRVTEAFF. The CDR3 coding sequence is TGTGCCAGCTCACCCGACAGGGTCACTGAAGCTTTCTTT. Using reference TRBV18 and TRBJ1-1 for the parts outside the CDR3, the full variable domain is NAGVMQNPRHLVRRRGQEARLRCSPMKGHSHVYWYRQLPEEGLKFMVYLQKENIIDESGMPKERFSAEFPKEGPSILRIQQVVRGDSAAYFCASSPDRVTEAFFGQGTRLTVV.

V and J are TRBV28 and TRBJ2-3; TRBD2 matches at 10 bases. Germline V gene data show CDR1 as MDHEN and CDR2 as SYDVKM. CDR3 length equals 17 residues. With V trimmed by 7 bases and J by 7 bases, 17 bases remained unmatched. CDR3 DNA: TGTGCCAGCACCCCAGCCGGGACTAGCGACTCCTACTATACGCAGTATTTT. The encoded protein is CASTPAGTSDSYYTQYF.

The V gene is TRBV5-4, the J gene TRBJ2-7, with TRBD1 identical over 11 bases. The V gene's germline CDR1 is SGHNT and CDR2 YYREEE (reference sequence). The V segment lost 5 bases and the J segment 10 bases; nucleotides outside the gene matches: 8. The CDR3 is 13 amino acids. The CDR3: CASSRGQGAGQYV. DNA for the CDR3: TGTGCCAGCAGTCGAGGACAGGGGGCAGGACAGTACGTC.

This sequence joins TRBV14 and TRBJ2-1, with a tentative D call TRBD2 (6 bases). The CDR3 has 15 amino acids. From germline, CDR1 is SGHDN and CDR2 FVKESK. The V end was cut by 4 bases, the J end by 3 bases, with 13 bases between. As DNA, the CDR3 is TGTGCCAGCAGCCCCTTAACTAGCAACTACAATGAGCAGTTCTTC. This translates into CASSPLTSNYNEQFF.

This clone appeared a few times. CDR3 nucleotides: TGCAGCGTTGGACAGGGGGGGAACTATGGCTACACCTTC. Protein sequence: CSVGQGGNYGYTF. The V and J genes are TRBV29-1 and TRBJ1-2; 9 bases align to TRBD1. V lost 4 bases, J lost 2 bases, and 2 bases stayed unmatched. Germline assignment: CDR1 SQVTM and CDR2 ANQGSEA. The CDR3 sequence is 13 residues long.

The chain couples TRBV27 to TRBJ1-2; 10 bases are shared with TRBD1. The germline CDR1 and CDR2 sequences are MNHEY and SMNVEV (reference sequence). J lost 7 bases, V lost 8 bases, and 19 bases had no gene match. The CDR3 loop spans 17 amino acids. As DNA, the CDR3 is TGTGCCAGCCGGCTCTTGCTTCCGGGACAGGGGAGGGCTGGCTACACCTTC. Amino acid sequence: CASRLLLPGQGRAGYTF.

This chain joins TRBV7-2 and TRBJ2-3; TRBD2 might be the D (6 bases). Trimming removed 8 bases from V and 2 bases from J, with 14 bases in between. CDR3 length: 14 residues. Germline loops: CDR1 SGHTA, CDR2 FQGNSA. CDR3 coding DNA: TGTGCCAGCCGGATTCGGGGGTTCACAGATACGCAGTATTTT. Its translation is CASRIRGFTDTQYF. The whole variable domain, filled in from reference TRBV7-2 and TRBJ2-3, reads GAGVSQSPSNKVTEKGKDVELRCDPISGHTALYWYRQSLGQGLEFLIYFQGNSAPDKSGLPSDRFSAERTGGSVSTLTIQRTQQEDSAVYLCASRIRGFTDTQYFGPGTRLTVL.

As DNA, the CDR3 is TGTGCCAGTAGTATAGACAGGAGACAGAAGGGTCAGCCCCAGCATTTT. Encoded protein: CASSIDRRQKGQPQHF. The gene calls are TRBV19 and TRBJ1-5, with D perhaps matching TRBD1 (5 bases). The V gene's germline CDR1 is LNHDA and CDR2 SQIVND (reference sequence). The CDR3 has 16 residues. V was cut by 0 bases and J by 6 bases, with 15 bases left in between.

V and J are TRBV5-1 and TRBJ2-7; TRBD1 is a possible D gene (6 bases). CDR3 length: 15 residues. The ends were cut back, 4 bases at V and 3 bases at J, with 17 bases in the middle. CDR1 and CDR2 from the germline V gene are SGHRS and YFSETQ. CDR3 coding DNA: TGCGCCAGCAGCACTCAAGGGACAACGGGCTACGAGCAGTACTTC. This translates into CASSTQGTTGYEQYF.

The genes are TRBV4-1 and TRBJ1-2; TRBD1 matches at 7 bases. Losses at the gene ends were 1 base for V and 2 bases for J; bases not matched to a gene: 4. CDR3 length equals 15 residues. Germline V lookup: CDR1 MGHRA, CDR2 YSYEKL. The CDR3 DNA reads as TGCGCCAGCAGCCAAGCCGACAGGGACAACTATGGCTACACCTTC. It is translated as CASSQADRDNYGYTF.

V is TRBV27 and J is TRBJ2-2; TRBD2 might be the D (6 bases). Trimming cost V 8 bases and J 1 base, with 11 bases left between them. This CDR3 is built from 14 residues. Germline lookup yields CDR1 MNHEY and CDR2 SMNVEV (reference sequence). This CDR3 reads CASAGPWNTGELFF. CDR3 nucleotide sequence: TGTGCCAGCGCGGGACCATGGAACACCGGGGAGCTGTTTTTT.

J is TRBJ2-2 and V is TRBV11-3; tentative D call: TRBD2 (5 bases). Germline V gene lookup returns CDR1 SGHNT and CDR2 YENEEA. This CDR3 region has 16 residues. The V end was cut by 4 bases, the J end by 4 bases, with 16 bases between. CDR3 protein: CASSSGSGAGTGELFF. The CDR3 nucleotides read TGTGCCAGCAGCTCGGGGTCGGGTGCGGGCACCGGGGAGCTGTTTTTT.

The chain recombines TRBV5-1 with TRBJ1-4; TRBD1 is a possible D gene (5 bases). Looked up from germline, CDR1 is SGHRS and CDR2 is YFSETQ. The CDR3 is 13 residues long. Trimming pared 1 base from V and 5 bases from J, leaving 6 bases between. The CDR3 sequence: CASSLTGNEKLFF. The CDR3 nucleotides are TGCGCCAGCAGCTTGACAGGAAATGAAAAACTGTTTTTT.